What follows describes a single TCR beta chain. This record belongs to a study of blood T cell repertoires in COVID-19. Study as a whole: Material from acute and convalescent COVID-19 was sourced from the United States, Italy and Spain.

Profiling relied on immunoSEQ multiplex PCR, and the TCRdb table lists in-frame clones only, not all of them. Of over 140,000 clones in the sample, 76% are singletons; the top ten hold 3.5% to 5%. Sequenced sample: peripheral blood. The TCR was taken from a woman older than 75 with active or convalescent COVID-19.

CDR3 nucleotides: TGTGCCTGGAGTGGAGCGAACTACGAGCAGTACTTC. Its translation is CAWSGANYEQYF. The chain combines TRBV30 with TRBJ2-7; D not certain. Germline assignment: CDR1 GTSNPN and CDR2 SVGIG (reference sequence). V was pared by 1 base and J by 3 bases, with 7 bases between. CDR3 length equals 12 residues.